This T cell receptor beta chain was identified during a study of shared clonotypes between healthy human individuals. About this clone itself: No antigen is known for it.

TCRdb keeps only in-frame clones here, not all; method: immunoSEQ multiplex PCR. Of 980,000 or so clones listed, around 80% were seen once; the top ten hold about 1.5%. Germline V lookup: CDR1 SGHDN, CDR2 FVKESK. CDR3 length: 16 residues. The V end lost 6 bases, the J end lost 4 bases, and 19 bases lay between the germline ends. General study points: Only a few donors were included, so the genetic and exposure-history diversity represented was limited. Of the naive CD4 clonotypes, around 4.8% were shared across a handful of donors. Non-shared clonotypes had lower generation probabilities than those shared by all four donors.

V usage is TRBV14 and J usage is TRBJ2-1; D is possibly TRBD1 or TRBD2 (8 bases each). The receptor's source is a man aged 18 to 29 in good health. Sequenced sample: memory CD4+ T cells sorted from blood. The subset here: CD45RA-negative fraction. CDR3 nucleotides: TGTGCCAGCAGTCGGCGTAGCGGGACAGGATACAATGAGCAGTTCTTC. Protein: CASSRRSGTGYNEQFF.